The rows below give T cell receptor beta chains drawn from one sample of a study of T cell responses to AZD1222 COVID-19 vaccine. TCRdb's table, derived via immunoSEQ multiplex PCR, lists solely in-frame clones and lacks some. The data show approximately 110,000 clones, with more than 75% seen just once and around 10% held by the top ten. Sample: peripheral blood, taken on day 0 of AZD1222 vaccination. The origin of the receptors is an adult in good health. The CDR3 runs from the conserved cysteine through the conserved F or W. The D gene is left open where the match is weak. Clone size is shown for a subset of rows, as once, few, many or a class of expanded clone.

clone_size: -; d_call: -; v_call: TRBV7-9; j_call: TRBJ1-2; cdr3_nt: TGTGCCAGCAGCCCATTGACCGGGGCCTTCTATGGCTACACCTTC; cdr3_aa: CASSPLTGAFYGYTF
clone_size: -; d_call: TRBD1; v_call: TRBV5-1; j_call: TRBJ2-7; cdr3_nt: TGCGCCAGCAGCTTGAGCGGGACAGGGCCCCCTTACGAGCAGTACTTC; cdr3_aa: CASSLSGTGPPYEQYF
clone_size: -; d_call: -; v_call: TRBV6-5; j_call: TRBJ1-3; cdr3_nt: TGTGCCAGCAGTTCTCAGAATTCTGGAAACACCATATATTTT; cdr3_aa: CASSSQNSGNTIYF
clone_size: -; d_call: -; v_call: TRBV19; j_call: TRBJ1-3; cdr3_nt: TGTGCCAGTAGTATTGTACGGGGAGCGGGAAACACCATATATTTT; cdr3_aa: CASSIVRGAGNTIYF
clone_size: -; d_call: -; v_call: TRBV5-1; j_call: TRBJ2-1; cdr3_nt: TGCGCCAGCAGCTTAGGGGGGCGTTACAATGAGCAGTTCTTC; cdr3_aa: CASSLGGRYNEQFF
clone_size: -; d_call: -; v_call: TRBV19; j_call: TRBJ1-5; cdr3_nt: TGTGCCAGTAGTCTGTACTCCCGGGACATTCGGGGTCAGCCCCAGCATTTT; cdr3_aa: CASSLYSRDIRGQPQHF
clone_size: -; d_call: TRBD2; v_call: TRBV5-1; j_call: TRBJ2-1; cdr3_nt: TGCGCCAGCAGCTTGGCCGTGACTAGCGGGAGCAATGAGCAGTTCTTC; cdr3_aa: CASSLAVTSGSNEQFF
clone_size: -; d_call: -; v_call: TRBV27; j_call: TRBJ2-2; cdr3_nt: TGTGCCAGCAGTTTATTTAACACCGGGGAGCTGTTTTTT; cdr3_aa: CASSLFNTGELFF
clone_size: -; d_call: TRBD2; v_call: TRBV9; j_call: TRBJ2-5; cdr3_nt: TGTGCCAGCAGCGTAGTTAAAGCGGGGGGATTGGAGACCCAGTACTTC; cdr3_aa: CASSVVKAGGLETQYF
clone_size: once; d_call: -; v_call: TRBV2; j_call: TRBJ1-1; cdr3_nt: TGTGCCAGCAGGGGGGGGAGAACTGAAGCTTTCTTT; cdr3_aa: CASRGGRTEAFF
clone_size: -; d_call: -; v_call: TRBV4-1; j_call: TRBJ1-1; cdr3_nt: TGCGCCAGCAGCCAAGGGAGTAACACTGAAGCTTTCTTT; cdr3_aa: CASSQGSNTEAFF
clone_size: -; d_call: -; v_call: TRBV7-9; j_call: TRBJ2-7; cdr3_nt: TGTGCCAGCAGCTTAGTGGCAGGGACCTTTCCCTACGAGCAGTACTTC; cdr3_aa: CASSLVAGTFPYEQYF
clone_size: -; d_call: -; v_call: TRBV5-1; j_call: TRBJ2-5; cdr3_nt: TGCGCCAGCAGCCTGGGGTCGGGGGGCGAAGAGACCCAGTACTTC; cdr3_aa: CASSLGSGGEETQYF
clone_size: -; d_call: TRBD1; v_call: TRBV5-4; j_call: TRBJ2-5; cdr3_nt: TGTGCCAGCAGCGAAATCCGGGACAGTAATTACCAAGAGACCCAGTACTTC; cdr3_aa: CASSEIRDSNYQETQYF
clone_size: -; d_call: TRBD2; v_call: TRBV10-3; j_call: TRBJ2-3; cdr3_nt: TGTGCCATCAGTGAAGCGGGAGTAGATACGCAGTATTTT; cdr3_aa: CAISEAGVDTQYF
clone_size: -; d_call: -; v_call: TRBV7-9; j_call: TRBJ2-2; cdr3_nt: TGTGCCAGCAGTTCCCCAGGGTTCCCCGGGGAGCTGTTTTTT; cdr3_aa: CASSSPGFPGELFF
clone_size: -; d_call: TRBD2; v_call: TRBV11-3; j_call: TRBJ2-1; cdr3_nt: TGTGCCAGCAGCTTAGATCAGGTTAGCGGGGGGCACAATGAGCAGTTCTTC; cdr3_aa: CASSLDQVSGGHNEQFF
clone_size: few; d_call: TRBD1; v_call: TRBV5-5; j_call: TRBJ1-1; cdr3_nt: TGTGCCAGCAGCGTACGGACAGGGGGCAAAGCTTTCTTT; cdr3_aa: CASSVRTGGKAFF
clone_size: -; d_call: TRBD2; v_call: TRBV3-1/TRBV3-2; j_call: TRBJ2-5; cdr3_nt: TGTGCCAGCAGCCAAGAGCCTAGCGGGGATCAAGAGACCCAGTACTTC; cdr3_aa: CASSQEPSGDQETQYF
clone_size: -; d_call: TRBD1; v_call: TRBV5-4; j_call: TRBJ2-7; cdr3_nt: TGTGCCAGCAGCTATCTAAAGGGGCAGGGGGATCCCCAGCAGTACTTC; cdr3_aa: CASSYLKGQGDPQQYF
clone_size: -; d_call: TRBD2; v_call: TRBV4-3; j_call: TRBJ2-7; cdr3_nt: TGCGCCAGCAGCCAAGCCTCGGGAGGTTCGTTCTACGAGCAGTACTTC; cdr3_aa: CASSQASGGSFYEQYF
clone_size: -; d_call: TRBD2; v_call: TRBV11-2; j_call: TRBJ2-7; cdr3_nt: TGTGCCAGCAGTAATTCCGGGGGGGAGCAGTACTTC; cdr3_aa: CASSNSGGEQYF
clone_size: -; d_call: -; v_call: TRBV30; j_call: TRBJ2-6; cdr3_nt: TGTGCCTGGAACCGGGACTTCTCTGGGGCCAACGTCCTGACTTTC; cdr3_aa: CAWNRDFSGANVLTF
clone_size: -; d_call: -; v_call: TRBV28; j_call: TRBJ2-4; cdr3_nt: TGTGCCAGCAGTTTTCGCCCCGTGAACGGTCAGTACTTC; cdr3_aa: CASSFRPVNGQYF
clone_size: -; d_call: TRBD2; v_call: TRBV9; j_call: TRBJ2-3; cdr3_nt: TGTGCCAGCAGCCCCGAAGGACTAGCGACCTCAGATACGCAGTATTTT; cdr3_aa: CASSPEGLATSDTQYF
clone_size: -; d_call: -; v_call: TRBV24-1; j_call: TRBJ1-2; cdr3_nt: TGTGCCACCAGTGACCCCCCAGATTCCTATGGCTACACCTTC; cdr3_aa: CATSDPPDSYGYTF
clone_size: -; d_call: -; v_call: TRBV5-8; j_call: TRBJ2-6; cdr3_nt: TGTGCCAGCAGCTTCCATCTGGCCAACGTCCTGACTTTC; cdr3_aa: CASSFHLANVLTF
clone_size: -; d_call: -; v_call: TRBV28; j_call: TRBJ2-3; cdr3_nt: TGTGCCAGCAAGCAGGGGGGGACAGATACGCAGTATTTT; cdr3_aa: CASKQGGTDTQYF
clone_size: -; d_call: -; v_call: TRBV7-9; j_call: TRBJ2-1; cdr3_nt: TGTGCCAGCAGTAACCGACAGAGGGCCTACAATGAGCAGTTCTTC; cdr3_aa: CASSNRQRAYNEQFF
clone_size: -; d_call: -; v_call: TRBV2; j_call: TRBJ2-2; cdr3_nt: TGTGCCAGCCAAAACACCGGGGAGCTGTTTTTT; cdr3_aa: CASQNTGELFF
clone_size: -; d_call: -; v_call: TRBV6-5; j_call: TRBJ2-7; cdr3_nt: TGTGCCAGCAGTTACTCTGGCCGGGCCTACGAGCAGTACTTC; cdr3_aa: CASSYSGRAYEQYF
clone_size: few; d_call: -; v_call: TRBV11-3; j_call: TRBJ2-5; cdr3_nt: TGTGCCAGCAGCTTAGATGCAGACCAAGAGACCCAGTACTTC; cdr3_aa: CASSLDADQETQYF
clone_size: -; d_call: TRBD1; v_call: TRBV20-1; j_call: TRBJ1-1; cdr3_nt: TGCAGTGCTAGTGAAGGGACAGGGGGCTCTGAAGCTTTCTTT; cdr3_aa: CSASEGTGGSEAFF
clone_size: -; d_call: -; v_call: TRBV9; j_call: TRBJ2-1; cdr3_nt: TGTGCCAGCAGCGCTCGGGACAATAGTGACAATGAGCAGTTCTTC; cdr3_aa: CASSARDNSDNEQFF
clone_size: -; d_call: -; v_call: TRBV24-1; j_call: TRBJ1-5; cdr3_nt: TGTGCCACCCCGTGGGGGGAGCCCCAGCATTTT; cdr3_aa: CATPWGEPQHF
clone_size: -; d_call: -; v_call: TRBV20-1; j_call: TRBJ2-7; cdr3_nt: TGCAGTGGGGGAGTTTCCTACGAGCAGTACTTC; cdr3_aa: CSGGVSYEQYF
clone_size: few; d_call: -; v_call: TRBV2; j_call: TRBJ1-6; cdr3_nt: TGTGCCAGCATCGAAAGTTACCCGAGGGCCCTCCACTTT; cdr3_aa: CASIESYPRALHF
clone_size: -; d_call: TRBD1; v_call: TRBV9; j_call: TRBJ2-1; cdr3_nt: TGTGCCAGCAGCACCCGGACAGGGTCGGGCAATGAGCAGTTCTTC; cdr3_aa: CASSTRTGSGNEQFF
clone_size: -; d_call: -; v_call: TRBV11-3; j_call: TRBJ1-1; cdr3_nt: TGTGCCAGAAATCTAAAGGTAGGGGGGAGTACTGAAGCTTTCTTT; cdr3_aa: CARNLKVGGSTEAFF
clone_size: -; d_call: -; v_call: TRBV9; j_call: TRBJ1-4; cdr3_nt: TGTGCCAGCAGCCCTCCGGGCCTGAATGAAAAACTGTTTTTT; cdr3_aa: CASSPPGLNEKLFF
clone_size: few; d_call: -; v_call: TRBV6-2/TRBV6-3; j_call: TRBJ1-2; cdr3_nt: TGTGCCAGCAGTAAACCGGGCCACGAACACACCTTC; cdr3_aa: CASSKPGHEHTF
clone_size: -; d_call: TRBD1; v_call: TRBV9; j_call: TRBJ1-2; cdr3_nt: TGTGCCAGCAGCGTAGGTCCAGGGGGCTATGGCTACACCTTC; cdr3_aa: CASSVGPGGYGYTF
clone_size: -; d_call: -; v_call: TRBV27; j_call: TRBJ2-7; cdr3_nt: TGTGCCAGCAGCCTAAGGTGGGGGGTGTCCTACGAGCAGTACTTC; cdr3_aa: CASSLRWGVSYEQYF
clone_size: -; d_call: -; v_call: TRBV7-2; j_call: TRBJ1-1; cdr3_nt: TGTGCCAGCAGCCGAAACCAGAACACTGAAGCTTTCTTT; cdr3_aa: CASSRNQNTEAFF
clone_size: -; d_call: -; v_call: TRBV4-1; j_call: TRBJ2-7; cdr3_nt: TGCGCCAGCAGCCAAGGGTCTACCCGTGGGTACGAGCAGTACTTC; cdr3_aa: CASSQGSTRGYEQYF
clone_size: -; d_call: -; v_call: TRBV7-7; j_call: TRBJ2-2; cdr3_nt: TGTGCTAGCAGCTCGGGACAGAACACCGGGGAGCTGTTTTTT; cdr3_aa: CASSSGQNTGELFF
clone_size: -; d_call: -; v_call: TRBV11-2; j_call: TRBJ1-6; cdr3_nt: TGTGCCAGCAGCTTAACGCAGGGATATTCACCCCTCCACTTT; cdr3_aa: CASSLTQGYSPLHF
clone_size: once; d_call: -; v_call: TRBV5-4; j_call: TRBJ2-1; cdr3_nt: TGTGCCAGCAGCTTGGACAGATCGGGAGAGCAGTTCTTC; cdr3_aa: CASSLDRSGEQFF
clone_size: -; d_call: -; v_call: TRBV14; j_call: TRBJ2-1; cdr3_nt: TGTGCCAGCAGCCAAGATAAGGGCATCTACAATGAGCAGTTCTTC; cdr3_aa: CASSQDKGIYNEQFF
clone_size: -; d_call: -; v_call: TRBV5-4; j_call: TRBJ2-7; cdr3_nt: TGTGCCAGCAGCCCTCCGGCCTCCTACGAGCAGTACTTC; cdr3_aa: CASSPPASYEQYF
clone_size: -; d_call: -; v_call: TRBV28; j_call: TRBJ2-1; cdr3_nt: TGTGCCAGCAGCGAGGAGGGGCGGTTATCCTACAATGAGCAGTTCTTC; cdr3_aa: CASSEEGRLSYNEQFF
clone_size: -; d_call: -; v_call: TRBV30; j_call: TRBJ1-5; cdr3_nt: TGTGCCTGGAGTGTACTAAGGCAGCCCCAGCATTTT; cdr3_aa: CAWSVLRQPQHF
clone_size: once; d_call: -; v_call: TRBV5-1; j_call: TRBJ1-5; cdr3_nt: TGCGCCAGCAGCTTGACCGGGGGCAATCAGCCCCAGCATTTT; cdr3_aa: CASSLTGGNQPQHF
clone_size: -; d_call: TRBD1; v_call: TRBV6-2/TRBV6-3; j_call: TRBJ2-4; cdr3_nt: TGTGCCAGCAGTTACCGGGACAGGGGAGAGAAGTACTTC; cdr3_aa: CASSYRDRGEKYF
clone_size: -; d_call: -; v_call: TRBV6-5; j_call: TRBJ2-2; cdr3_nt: TGTGCCAGCAGTTACTTCAACACCGGGGAGCTGTTTTTT; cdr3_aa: CASSYFNTGELFF
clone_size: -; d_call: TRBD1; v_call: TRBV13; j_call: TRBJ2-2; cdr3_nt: TGTGCCAGCAGTCCCCCCGGGACAGCGAACACCGGGGAGCTGTTTTTT; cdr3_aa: CASSPPGTANTGELFF
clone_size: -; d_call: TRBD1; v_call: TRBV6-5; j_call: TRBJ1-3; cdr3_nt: TGTGCCAGCAGCTTGGACAGGGGGCTTGGAAACACCATATATTTT; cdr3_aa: CASSLDRGLGNTIYF
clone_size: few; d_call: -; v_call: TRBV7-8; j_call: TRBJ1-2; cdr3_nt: TGTGCCAGCAGCTTAGCCGGTAGCTCGGGAGGCTACACCTTC; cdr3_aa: CASSLAGSSGGYTF
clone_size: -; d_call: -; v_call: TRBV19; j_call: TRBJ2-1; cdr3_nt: TGTGCCAGTAGTATAGCCGGGACGGGCTCCTACAATGAGCAGTTCTTC; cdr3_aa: CASSIAGTGSYNEQFF